This entry concerns a single T cell receptor beta chain. Its matching antigen is unknown. This sample is drawn from a study of T cells in localized non-small cell lung cancer. Study-wide results and caveats: Compared with tumor, uninvolved adjacent lung displayed greater T cell clonality, ranking highest overall. It remains possible that heterogeneity exists, since only one tumor region was sequenced.

Sequencing was performed with immunoSEQ multiplex PCR; in TCRdb, only in-frame clones are kept and a portion is missing. The sample includes over 30,000 clones, 65% to 90% of them seen just once. Sequencing was performed on peripheral blood, taken before any cancer treatment. This clonotype was obtained from a male donor older than 55 with stage III lung adenocarcinoma.

CDR3 sequence: CASSYSPQNTGELFF. The DNA for the CDR3 is TGTGCCAGCAGTTACTCGCCCCAGAACACCGGGGAGCTGTTTTTT. This rearrangement joins TRBV6-5 to TRBJ2-2; D is undetermined. V lost 0 bases to trimming and J lost 1 base, with 6 bases between them. CDR1 and CDR2 from the germline V gene are MNHEY and SVGAGI. The CDR3 has 15 amino acids.